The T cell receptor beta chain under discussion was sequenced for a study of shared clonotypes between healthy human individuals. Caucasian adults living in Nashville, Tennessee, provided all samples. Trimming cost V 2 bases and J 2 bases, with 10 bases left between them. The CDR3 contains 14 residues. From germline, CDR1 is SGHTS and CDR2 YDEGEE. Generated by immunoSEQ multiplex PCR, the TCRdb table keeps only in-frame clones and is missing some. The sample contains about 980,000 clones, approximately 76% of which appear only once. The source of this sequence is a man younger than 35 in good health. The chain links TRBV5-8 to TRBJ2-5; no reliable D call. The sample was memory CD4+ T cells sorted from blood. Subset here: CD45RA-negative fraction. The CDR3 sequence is CASSFSEVQETQYF. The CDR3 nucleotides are TGTGCCAGCAGCTTCAGCGAGGTGCAAGAGACCCAGTACTTC.